The entry that follows covers one TCR beta chain sequence. This CDR3 has 12 amino acids. The V and J ends lost 2 bases and 7 bases respectively, with 8 bases between them. Germline loops: CDR1 SGHAT, CDR2 FQNNGV. The record originates from a study of blood T cell repertoires in COVID-19. Overall study: Collection of acute and convalescent COVID-19 samples took place in the United States, Italy and Spain. The analysed material was cDNA or gDNA that came from T cells, B-cell-depleted T cells, or PBMCs.

In the original workflow: Amplified reference gene primers provided the basis for estimating nucleated cell counts. Using immunoSEQ multiplex PCR, the repertoire was profiled, and TCRdb retains in-frame clones only, with some absent. The V and J calls and clone size come from that table; D and trimming were worked out from the DNA. The sample holds 130,000 or so clones; roughly four fifths are singletons and the top ten take 9.5% to 15%. Source material: peripheral blood. This sequence was found in a woman aged 60-75 years with acute or convalescent COVID-19. This chain uses TRBV11-2 with TRBJ1-1; D is ambiguous. This chain's CDR3 is CASSLFGHEAFF. Written as DNA, the CDR3 is TGTGCCAGCAGCTTATTTGGCCATGAAGCTTTCTTT. The variable domain in full, with the rest retrieved from reference TRBV11-2 and TRBJ1-1, is EAGVAQSPRYKIIEKRQSVAFWCNPISGHATLYWYQQILGQGPKLLIQFQNNGVVDDSQLPKDRFSAERLKGVDSTLKIQPAKLEDSAVYLCASSLFGHEAFFGQGTRLTVV.